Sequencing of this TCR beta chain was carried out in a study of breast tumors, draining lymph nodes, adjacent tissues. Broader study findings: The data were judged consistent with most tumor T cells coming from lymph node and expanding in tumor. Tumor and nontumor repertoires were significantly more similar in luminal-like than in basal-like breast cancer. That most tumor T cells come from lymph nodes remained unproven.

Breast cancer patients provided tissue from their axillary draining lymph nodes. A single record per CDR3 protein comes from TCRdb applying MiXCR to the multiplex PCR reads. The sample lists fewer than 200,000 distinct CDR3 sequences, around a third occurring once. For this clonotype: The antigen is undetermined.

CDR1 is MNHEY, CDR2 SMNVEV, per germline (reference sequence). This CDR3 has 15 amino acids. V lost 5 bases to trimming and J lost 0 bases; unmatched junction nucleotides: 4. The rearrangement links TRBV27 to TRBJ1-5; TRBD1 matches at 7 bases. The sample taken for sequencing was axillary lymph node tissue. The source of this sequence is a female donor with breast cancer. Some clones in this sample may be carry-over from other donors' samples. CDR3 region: CASSPWDSSNQPQHF. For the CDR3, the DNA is TGTGCCAGCAGTCCATGGGACAGTAGCAATCAGCCCCAGCATTTT.